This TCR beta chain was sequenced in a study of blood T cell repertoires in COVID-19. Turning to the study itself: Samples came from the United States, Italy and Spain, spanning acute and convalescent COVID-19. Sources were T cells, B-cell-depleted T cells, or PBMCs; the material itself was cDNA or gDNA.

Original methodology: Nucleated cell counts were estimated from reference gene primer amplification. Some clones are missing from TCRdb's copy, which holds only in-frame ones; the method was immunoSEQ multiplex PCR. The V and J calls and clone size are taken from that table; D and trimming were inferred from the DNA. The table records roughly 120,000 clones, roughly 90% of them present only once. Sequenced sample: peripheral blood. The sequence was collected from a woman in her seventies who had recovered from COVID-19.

The CDR3 DNA reads TGCACCAGCAGCCCAGTCCGGGGTGGCACAGATACGCAGTATTTT. It is translated as CTSSPVRGGTDTQYF. This chain connects TRBV1 to TRBJ2-3; the table assigns TRBD2, which was not confirmed against the DNA. TRBV1 counts as a pseudogene. The length of the CDR3 is 15 residues.